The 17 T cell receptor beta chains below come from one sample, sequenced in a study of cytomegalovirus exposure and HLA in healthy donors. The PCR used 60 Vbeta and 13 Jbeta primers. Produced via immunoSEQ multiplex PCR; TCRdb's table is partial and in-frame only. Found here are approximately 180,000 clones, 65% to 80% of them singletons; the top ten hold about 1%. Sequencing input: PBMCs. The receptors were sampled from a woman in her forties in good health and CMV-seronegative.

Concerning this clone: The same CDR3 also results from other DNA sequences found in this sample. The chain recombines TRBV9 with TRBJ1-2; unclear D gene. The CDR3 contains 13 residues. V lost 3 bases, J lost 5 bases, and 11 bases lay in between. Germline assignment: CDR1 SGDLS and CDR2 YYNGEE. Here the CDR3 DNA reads TGTGCCAGCAGCGCCCGGGAGGTGTATGGCTACACCTTC. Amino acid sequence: CASSAREVYGYTF. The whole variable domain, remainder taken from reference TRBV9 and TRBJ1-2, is DSGVTQTPKHLITATGQRVTLRCSPRSGDLSVYWYQQSLDQGLQFLIQYYNGEERAKGNILERFSAQQFPDLHSELNLSSLELGDSALYFCASSAREVYGYTFGSGTRLTVV.

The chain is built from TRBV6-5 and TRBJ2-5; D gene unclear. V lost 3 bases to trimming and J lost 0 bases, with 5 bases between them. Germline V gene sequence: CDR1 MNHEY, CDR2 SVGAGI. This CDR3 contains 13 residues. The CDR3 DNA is TGTGCCAGCAGTTATGCGTACCAAGAGACCCAGTACTTC. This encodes CASSYAYQETQYF.

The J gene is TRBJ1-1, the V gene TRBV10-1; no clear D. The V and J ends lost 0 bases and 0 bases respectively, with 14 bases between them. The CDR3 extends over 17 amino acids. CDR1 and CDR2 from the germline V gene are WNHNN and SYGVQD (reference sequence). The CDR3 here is CASSESTREELNTEAFF. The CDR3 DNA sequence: TGCGCCAGCAGTGAGTCGACAAGGGAGGAGTTGAACACTGAAGCTTTCTTT.

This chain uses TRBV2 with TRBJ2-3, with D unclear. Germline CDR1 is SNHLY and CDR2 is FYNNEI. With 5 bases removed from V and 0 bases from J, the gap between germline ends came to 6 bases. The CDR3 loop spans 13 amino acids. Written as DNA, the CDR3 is TGTGCCAGCAGTTTAGAGAGCACAGATACGCAGTATTTT. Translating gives CASSLESTDTQYF.

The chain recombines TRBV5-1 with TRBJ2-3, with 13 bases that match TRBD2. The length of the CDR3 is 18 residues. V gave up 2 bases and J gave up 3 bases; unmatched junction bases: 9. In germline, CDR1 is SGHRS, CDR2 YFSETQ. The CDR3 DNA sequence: TGCGCCAGCAGCTTACTAGCGGGAGGGCTGACGGTGACAGATACGCAGTATTTT. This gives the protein CASSLLAGGLTVTDTQYF.

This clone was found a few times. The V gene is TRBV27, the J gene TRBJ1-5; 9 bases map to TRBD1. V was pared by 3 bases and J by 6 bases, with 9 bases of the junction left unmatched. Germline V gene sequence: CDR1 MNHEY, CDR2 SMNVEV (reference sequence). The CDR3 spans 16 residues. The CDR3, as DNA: TGTGCCAGCAGTTTGGAAGGCGGGACAGGGTTTCAGCCCCAGCATTTT. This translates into CASSLEGGTGFQPQHF.

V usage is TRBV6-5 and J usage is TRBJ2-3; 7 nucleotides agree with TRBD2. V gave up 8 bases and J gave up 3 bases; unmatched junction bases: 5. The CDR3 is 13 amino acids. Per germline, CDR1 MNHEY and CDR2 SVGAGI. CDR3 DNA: TGTGCCAGCGGGAGGGCCGTTACAGATACGCAGTATTTT. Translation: CASGRAVTDTQYF.

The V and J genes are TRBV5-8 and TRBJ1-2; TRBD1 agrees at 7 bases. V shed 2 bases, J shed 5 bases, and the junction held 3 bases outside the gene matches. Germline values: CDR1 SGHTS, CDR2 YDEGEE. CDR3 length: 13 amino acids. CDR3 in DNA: TGTGCCAGCAGCTTCACAGGGGAATATGGCTACACCTTC. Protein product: CASSFTGEYGYTF. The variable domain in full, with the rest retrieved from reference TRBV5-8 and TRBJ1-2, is EAGVTQSPTHLIKTRGQQATLRCSPISGHTSVYWYQQALGLGLQFLLWYDEGEERNRGNFPPRFSGRQFPNYSSELNVNALELEDSALYLCASSFTGEYGYTFGSGTRLTVV.

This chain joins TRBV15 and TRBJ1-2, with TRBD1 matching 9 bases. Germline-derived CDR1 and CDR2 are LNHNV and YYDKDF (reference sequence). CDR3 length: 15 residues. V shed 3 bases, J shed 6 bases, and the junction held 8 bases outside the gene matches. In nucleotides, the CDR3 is TGTGCCACCAGCAGGGCTAGACAGGGGGAGGATGGCTACACCTTC. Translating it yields CATSRARQGEDGYTF.

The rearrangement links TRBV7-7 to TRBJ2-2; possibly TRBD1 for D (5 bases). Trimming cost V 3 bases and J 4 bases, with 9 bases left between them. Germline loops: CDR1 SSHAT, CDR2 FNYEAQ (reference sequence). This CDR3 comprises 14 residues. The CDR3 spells CASSLTTGTGELFF. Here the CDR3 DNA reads TGTGCCAGCAGCTTGACAACAGGCACCGGGGAGCTGTTTTTT.

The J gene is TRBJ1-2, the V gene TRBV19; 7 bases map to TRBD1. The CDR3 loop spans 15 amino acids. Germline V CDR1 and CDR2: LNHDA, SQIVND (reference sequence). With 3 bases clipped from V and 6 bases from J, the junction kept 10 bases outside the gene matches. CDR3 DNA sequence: TGTGCCAGTAGTATTACGACAGGGACCGACCATGGCTACACCTTC. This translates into CASSITTGTDHGYTF.

CDR3 in DNA: TGTGCCAGCAGCCTGGCAGCGGGAGGGTACAATGAGCAGTTCTTC. Translated: CASSLAAGGYNEQFF. This chain joins TRBV11-2 and TRBJ2-1; 10 nucleotides agree with TRBD2. In germline, CDR1 is SGHAT, CDR2 FQNNGV. This CDR3 comprises 15 residues. Losses at the gene ends were 5 bases for V and 4 bases for J; bases not matched to a gene: 5.

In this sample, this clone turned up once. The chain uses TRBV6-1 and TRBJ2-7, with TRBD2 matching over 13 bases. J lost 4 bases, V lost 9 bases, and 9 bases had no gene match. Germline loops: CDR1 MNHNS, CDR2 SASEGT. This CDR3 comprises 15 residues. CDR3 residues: CASTGLAGAKYEQYF. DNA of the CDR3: TGTGCCAGTACAGGACTAGCGGGAGCTAAGTACGAGCAGTACTTC.

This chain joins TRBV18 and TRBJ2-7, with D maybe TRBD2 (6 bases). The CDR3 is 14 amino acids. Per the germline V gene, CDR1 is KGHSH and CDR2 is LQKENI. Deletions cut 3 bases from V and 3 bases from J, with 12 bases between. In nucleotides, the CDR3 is TGTGCCAGCTCACCGCGGGACCGCGGCTACGAGCAGTACTTC. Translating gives CASSPRDRGYEQYF.

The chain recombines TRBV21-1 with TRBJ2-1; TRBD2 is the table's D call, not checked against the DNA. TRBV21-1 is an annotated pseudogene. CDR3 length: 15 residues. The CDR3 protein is CASRPGLAGYNEQFF. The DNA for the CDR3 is TGTGCCAGCAGACCCGGACTAGCGGGATACAATGAGCAGTTCTTC.

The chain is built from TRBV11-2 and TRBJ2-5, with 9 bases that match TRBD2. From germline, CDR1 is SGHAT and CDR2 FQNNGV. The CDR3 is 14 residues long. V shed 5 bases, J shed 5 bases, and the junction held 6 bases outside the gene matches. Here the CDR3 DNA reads TGTGCCAGCAGCCGCAGGACTAGCGAGGAGACCCAGTACTTC. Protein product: CASSRRTSEETQYF.

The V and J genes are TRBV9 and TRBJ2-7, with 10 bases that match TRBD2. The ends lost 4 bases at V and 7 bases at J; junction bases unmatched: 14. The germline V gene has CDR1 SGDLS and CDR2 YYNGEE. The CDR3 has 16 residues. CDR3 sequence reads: CASSPLSGGASGEQYV. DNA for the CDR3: TGTGCCAGCAGCCCCCTGAGCGGGGGGGCCTCGGGGGAGCAGTACGTC.